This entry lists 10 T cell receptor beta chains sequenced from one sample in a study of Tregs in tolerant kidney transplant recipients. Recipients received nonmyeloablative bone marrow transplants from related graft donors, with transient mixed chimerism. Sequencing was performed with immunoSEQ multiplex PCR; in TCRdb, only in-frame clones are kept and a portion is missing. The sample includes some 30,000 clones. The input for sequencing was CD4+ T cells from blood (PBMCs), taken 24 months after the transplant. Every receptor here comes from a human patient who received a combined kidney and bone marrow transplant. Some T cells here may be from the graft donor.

The CDR3 is CASSFLAGVPDTQYF. CDR3 DNA (partial): TGTGCCAGCAGCTTCCTAGCGGGAGTACCAGATACG. The chain combines TRBV5-6 with TRBJ2-3, with 10 bases that match TRBD2. The sequenced fragment ends 3 residues before the CDR3 boundary, so the rest is inferred from the germline J gene. The CDR3 is 15 amino acids. The ends lost 2 bases at V and 4 bases at J; junction bases unmatched: 4. CDR1 and CDR2 (germline): SGHDT, YYEEEE.

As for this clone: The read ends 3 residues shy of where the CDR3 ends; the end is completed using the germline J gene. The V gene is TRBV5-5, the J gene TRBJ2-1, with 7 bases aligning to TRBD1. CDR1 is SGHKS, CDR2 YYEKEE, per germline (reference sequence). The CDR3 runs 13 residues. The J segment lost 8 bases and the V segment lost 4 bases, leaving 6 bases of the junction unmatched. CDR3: CASSRQGTHEQFF. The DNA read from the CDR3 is TGTGCCAGCAGCCGACAGGGTACGCATGAG.

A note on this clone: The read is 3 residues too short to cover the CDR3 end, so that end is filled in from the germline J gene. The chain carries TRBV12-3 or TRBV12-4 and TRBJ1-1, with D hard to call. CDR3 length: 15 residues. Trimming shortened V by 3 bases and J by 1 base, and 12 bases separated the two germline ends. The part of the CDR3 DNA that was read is TGTGCCAGCAGTTTTAGCGATTTGGGGAACACTGAA. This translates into CASSFSDLGNTE. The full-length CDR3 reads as CASSFSDLGNTEAFF.

The CDR3 sequence: CASSIVPGTSRSYEQYF. CDR3 DNA (partial): TGTGCCAGCAGCATAGTACCCGGGACTAGCCGCTCCTACGAG. The chain carries TRBV7-8 and TRBJ2-7; 9 positions agree with TRBD2. The read finishes 3 residues shy of the CDR3 end, and the germline J gene is used to complete it. After removal of 5 bases from V and 0 bases from J, the junction contained 11 bases not matched to a gene. The CDR3 consists of 17 residues. The germline V gene has CDR1 SGHVS and CDR2 FQNEAQ.

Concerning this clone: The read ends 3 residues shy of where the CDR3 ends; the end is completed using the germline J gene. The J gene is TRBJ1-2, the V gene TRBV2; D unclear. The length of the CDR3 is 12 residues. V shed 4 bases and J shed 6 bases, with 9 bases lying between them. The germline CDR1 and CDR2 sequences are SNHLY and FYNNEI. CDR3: CASSGRGNGYTF. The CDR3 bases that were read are TGTGCCAGCAGTGGGCGGGGAAATGGC.

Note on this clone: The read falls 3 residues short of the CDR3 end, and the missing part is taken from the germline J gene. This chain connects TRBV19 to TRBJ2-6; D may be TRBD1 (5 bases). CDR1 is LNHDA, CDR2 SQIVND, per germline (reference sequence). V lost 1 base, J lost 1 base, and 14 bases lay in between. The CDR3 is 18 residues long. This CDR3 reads CASSIGTPLRSGANVLTF. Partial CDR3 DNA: TGTGCCAGTAGTATAGGGACACCTTTGCGTTCTGGGGCCAACGTC.

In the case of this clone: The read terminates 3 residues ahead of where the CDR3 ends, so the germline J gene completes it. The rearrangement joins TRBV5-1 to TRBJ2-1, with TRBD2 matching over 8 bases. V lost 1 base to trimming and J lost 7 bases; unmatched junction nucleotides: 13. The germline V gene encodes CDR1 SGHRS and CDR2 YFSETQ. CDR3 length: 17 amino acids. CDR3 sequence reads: CASSLKVVSGTWNEQFF. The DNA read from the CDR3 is TGCGCCAGCAGCTTGAAGGTGGTTAGCGGGACCTGGAATGAG.

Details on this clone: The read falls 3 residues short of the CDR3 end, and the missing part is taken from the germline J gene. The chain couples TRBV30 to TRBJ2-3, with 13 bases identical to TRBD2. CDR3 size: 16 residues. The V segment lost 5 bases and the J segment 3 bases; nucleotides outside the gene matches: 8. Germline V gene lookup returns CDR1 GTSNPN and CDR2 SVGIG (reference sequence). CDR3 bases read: TGTGCCTGGGGCCCCTGGACTAGCGGGAGTACAGATACG. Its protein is CAWGPWTSGSTDT. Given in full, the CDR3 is CAWGPWTSGSTDTQYF.

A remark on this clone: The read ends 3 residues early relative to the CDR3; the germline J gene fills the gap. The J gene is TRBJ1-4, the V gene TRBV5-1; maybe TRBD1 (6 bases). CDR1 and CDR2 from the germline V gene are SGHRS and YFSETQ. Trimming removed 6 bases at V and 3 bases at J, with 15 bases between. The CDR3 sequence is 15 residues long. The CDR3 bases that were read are TGCGCCAGCAAACGGGGGGCTGGTGCTAATGAAAAA. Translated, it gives CASKRGAGANEK. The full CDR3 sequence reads CASKRGAGANEKLFF.

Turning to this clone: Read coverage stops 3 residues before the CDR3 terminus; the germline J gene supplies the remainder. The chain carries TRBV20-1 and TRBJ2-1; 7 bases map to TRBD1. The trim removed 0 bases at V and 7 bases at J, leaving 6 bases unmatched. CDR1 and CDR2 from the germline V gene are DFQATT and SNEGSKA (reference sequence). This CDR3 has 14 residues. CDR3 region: CSARDRGFRNEQFF. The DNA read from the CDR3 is TGCAGTGCTAGAGACAGGGGGTTTCGAAATGAG.